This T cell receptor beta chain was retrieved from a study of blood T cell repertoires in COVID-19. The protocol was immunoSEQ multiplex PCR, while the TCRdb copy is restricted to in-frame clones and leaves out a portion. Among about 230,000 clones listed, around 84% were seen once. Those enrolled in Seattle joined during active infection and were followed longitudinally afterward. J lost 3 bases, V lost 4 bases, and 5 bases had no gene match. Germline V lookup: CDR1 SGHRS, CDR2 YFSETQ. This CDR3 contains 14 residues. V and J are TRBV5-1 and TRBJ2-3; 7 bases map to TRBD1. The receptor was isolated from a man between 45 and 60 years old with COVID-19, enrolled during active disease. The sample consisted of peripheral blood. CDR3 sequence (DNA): TGCGCCAGCAGCCAGGGACAGCAGACAGATACGCAGTATTTT. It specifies CASSQGQQTDTQYF.